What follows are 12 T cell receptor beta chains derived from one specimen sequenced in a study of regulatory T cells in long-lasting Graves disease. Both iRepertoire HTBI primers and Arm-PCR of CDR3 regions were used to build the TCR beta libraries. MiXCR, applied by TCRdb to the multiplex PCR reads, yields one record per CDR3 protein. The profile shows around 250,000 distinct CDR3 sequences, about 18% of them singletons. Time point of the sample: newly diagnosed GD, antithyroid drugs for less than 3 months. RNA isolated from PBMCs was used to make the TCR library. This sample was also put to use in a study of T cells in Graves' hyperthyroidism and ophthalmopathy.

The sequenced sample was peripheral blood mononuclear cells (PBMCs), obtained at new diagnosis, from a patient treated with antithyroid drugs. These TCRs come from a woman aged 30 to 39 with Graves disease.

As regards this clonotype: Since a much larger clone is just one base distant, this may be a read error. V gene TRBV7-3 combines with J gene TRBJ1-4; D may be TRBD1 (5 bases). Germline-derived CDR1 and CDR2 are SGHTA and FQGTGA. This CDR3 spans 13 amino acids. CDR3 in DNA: TGCGCCAGCAGCCAGCCCCGGGACGGAACCTTGTTTTTT. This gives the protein CASSQPRDGTLFF.

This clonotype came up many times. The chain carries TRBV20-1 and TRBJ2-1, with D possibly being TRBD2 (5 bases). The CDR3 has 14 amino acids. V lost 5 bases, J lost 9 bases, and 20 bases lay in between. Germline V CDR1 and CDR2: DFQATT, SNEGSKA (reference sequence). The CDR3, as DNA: TGCAGTGCTCCCCTCGGGGTCAGACGGGGTGAGCAGTTCTTC. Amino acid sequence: CSAPLGVRRGEQFF.

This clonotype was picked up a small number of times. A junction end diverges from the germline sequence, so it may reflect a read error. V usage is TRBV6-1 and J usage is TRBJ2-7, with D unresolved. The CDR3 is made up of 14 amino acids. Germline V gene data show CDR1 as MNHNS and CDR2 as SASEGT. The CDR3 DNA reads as TGTGCCGGCAGTGACAATACGCAGTTCTACGAGCAGTACTTC. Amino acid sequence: CAGSDNTQFYEQYF.

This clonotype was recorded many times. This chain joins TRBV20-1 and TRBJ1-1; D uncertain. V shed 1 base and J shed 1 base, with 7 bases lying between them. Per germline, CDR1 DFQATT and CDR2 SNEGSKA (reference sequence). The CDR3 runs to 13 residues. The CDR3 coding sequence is TGCAGTGCTAGAGGAACGAGGAACACTGAAGCTTTCTTT. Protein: CSARGTRNTEAFF.

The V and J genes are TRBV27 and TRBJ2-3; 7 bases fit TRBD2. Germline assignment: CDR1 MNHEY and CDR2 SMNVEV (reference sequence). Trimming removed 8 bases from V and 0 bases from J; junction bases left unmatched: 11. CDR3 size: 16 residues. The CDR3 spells CASLPLAGASTDTQYF. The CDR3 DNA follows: TGTGCCAGCCTACCATTGGCGGGAGCAAGCACAGATACGCAGTATTTT.

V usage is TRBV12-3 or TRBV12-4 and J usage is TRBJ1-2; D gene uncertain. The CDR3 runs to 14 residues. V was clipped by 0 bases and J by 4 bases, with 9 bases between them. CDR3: CASSLAPRIYGYTF. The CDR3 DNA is TGTGCCAGCAGTTTAGCCCCGAGAATCTATGGCTACACCTTC.

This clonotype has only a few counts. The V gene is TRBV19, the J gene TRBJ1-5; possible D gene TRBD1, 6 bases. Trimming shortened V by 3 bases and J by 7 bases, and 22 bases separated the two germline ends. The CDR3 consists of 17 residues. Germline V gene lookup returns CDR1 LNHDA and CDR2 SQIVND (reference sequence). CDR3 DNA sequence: TGTGCCAGTAGTATGCTCCCGTACGTACAGGGACACCAGCCCCAGCATTTT. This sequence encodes CASSMLPYVQGHQPQHF. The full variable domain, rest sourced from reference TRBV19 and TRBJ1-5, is DGGITQSPKYLFRKEGQNVTLSCEQNLNHDAMYWYRQDPGQGLRLIYYSQIVNDFQKGDIAEGYSVSREKKESFPLTVTSAQKNPTAFYLCASSMLPYVQGHQPQHFGDGTRLSIL.

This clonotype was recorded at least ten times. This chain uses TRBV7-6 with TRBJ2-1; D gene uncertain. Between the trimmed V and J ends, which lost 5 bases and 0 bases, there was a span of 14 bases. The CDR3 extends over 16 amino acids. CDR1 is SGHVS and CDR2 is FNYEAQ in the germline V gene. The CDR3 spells CASSQDGYGSYNEQFF. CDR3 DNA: TGTGCCAGCAGCCAGGACGGCTACGGCTCCTACAATGAGCAGTTCTTC.

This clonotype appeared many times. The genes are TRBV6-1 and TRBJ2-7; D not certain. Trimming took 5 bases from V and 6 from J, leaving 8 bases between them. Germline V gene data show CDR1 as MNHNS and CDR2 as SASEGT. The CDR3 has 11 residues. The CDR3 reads CASSSIGEQYF. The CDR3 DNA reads TGTGCCAGCAGTAGTATTGGCGAGCAGTACTTC.

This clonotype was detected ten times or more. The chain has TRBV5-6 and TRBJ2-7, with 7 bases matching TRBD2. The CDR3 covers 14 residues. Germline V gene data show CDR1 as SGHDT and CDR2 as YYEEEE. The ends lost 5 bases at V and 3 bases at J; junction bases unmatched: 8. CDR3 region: CASRYGGTYYEQYF. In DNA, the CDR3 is TGTGCCAGCAGGTACGGGGGGACCTACTACGAGCAGTACTTC.

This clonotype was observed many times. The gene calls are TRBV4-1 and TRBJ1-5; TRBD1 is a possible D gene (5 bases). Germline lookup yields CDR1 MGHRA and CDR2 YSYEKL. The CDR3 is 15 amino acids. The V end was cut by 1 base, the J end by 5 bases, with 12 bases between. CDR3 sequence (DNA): TGCGCCAGCAGCCAAGCTCTGGGGGGGGATCAGCCCCAGCATTTT. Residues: CASSQALGGDQPQHF.

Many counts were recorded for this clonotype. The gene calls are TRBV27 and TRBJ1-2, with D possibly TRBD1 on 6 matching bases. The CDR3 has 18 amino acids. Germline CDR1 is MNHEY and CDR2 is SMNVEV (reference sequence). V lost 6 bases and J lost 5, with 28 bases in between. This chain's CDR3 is CASSPAGGESISGYGYTF. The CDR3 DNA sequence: TGTGCCAGCAGCCCGGCGGGGGGCGAGTCGATAAGCGGATATGGCTACACCTTC.